This T cell receptor (beta chain) was documented in a study of blood T cell repertoires in COVID-19. The trim removed 4 bases at V and 0 bases at J, leaving 8 bases unmatched. The CDR3 runs 18 residues. CDR1 and CDR2 (germline): LNHDA, SQIVND (reference sequence). Per the original data handling: Amplified reference gene primers provided the basis for estimating nucleated cell counts. The protocol was immunoSEQ multiplex PCR, while the TCRdb copy is restricted to in-frame clones and leaves out a portion. Clonal size and the V and J genes are those of that table, whereas D and trimming came from the DNA. This sample has 55,000 to 75,000 clones, with around nine tenths found just once.

Sequencing used peripheral blood. The chain joins TRBV19 to TRBJ2-1; TRBD2 matches 11 bases. The origin of this receptor is a human donor with active COVID-19. The donor label of this sample is uncertain. The CDR3 DNA reads as TGTGCCAGTAGTAAGCTAGCGGGGGGTTATAGCTCCTACAATGAGCAGTTCTTC. It is translated as CASSKLAGGYSSYNEQFF.